Listed below are T cell receptor beta chains from one sample, sequenced in a study of cytomegalovirus exposure and HLA in healthy donors. Sequencing was performed with immunoSEQ multiplex PCR; in TCRdb, only in-frame clones are kept and a portion is missing. The table shows under 110,000 clones, with over 70% occurring only once. The sample consisted of PBMCs. Receptors were obtained from a male donor in good health and CMV-seropositive. Both conserved end residues are trimmed from each CDR3. Fields, in order: clone size, V gene, J gene, CDR3 protein. Clone size appears in some rows only: once, few, many, or a class for an expanded clone.

-	TRBV7-2	TRBJ1-5	ASSLAGGYSNQPQH
few	TRBV28	TRBJ1-1	ASSLGDRVTDTEAF
-	TRBV6-1	TRBJ1-5	ASMRDRANQPQH
-	TRBV28	TRBJ1-4	ASSKGTEPAKKLF
few	TRBV9	TRBJ2-2	ASSVDGGLAVNTGELF
-	TRBV5-6	TRBJ1-3	ASSLARDRALSGNTIY
-	TRBV7-3	TRBJ2-2	ASRQGQGDVGELF
-	TRBV6-5	TRBJ2-7	ASSRLAQAYEQY
-	TRBV29-1	TRBJ2-7	SGTTGQAPEQY
few	TRBV7-8	TRBJ1-3	ASSPSRGTGNTIY
-	TRBV7-8	TRBJ1-1	ASSLVDSVMNTEAF
-	TRBV6-4	TRBJ2-3	ASSTGVLTGVQY
few	TRBV4-1	TRBJ1-5	ASSQDSNQPQN
-	TRBV5-6	TRBJ2-1	ASSSRAGNNNEQF
-	TRBV11-2	TRBJ2-2	ASSLGRGGQTEGF
-	TRBV9	TRBJ2-7	ASSVGLAGAYEQY
-	TRBV19	TRBJ2-5	ASSPVARETQY
few	TRBV30	TRBJ1-4	AWSPGRGSEKLF
-	TRBV28	TRBJ2-4	ASISGIGIQY
-	TRBV10-3	TRBJ1-6	AITGTENSPLH
-	TRBV19	TRBJ1-1	ASSKAGEAF
-	TRBV10-3	TRBJ2-1	AIMVGQGPADEQF
few	TRBV25-1	TRBJ2-7	ASRSPGTSGYEQY
-	TRBV28	TRBJ1-2	ASSLGSSLYGYT
-	TRBV5-4	TRBJ2-6	ASSGGLAAHMAGANVLT
-	TRBV7-2	TRBJ2-1	ASTSGSGSNEQF
-	TRBV18	TRBJ2-7	ASSPIGTSYEQY
few	TRBV9	TRBJ2-2	ASSVGTSGFTGELF
-	TRBV21-1	TRBJ2-5	ASSKVARGSVETQY
once	TRBV4-3	TRBJ2-1	ASSQELYGGGVYNEQF
few	TRBV7-8	TRBJ1-5	ASSSAGREGIGSSNQPQH
-	TRBV18	TRBJ2-1	ASSPPSGGVAPVEQF
-	TRBV18	TRBJ1-1	ASSPNRDTEAF